This T cell receptor beta chain was documented in a study of T-cell reconstitution after alpha-beta-depleted transplantation in children. This clonotype was observed a few times. Trimming removed 1 base from V and 5 bases from J, with 9 bases in between. Germline lookup yields CDR1 SGHTA and CDR2 FQGNSA. There are 14 residues in the CDR3. Molecular barcoding with unique molecular identifiers was used for the TCRbeta library. TCRdb recomputed calls from the PCR reads with MiXCR, one row per CDR3 protein. The sample shows about a million distinct CDR3 sequences, 25% to 30% of them seen only once. This clonotype originated in a boy less than two years old who had a stem cell transplant for SCID, so the T cells may come from the graft donor. Sequences were derived from PBMCs, mostly from graft donor cells, sampled 360 days after TCRalphabeta/CD19-depleted stem cell transplant. The rearrangement joins TRBV7-2 to TRBJ2-1, with D possibly matching TRBD1 (5 bases). CDR3 nucleotide sequence: TGTGCCAGCAGCTTAGAGGTGACAGACAATGAGCAGTTCTTC. Amino acids: CASSLEVTDNEQFF.